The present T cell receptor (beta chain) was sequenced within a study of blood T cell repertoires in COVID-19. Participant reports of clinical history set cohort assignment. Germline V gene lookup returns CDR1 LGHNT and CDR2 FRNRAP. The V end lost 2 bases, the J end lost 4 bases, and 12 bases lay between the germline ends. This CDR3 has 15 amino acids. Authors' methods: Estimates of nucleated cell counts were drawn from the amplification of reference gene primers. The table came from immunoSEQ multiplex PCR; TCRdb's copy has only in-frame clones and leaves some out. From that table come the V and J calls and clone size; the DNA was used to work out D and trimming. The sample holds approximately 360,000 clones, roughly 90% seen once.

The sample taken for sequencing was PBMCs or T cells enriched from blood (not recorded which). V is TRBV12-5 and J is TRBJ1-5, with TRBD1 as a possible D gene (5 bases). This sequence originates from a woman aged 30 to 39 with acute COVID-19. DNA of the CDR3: TGTGCTAGTGGTTTGACACCGACAGTTAATCAGCCCCAGCATTTT. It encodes CASGLTPTVNQPQHF.